The clone carrying this T cell receptor beta chain was detected ten times or more. Its target is not known. This CDR3 has 15 residues. Germline CDR1 and CDR2: SGHAT and FQNNGV. Trimming took 1 base from V and 10 from J, leaving 14 bases between them. This record comes from a study of T cells in Graves' hyperthyroidism and ophthalmopathy. Study-wide points: Model output signaled ophthalmopathy a median about 6.3 months ahead of onset.

Template material for amplifying TCR beta CDR3 regions consisted of RNA transcripts. The TCR CDR3 first-round RT-PCR relied on the HTBI primer set. MiXCR was run by TCRdb on the multiplex PCR reads, yielding one entry per CDR3 protein. The sample lists over 200,000 distinct CDR3 sequences; around 18% were seen once. The J gene is TRBJ1-6, the V gene TRBV11-2; maybe TRBD1 (6 bases). The sequencing input was blood. The sequence derives from a man aged 40-50 years with Graves' hyperthyroidism. The CDR3 DNA sequence: TGTGCCAGCAGCTTAGTATCGGGGGCAGGATCACCCCTCCACTTT. This gives the protein CASSLVSGAGSPLHF.